Listed here are 14 T cell receptor beta chains from one sample, sequenced in a study of blood T cell repertoires in COVID-19. Produced via immunoSEQ multiplex PCR; TCRdb's table is partial and in-frame only. The sample has 150,000 to 200,000 clones; more than 85% are singletons. Material for sequencing was peripheral blood. The receptors derive from a woman of 80 years or more in a cohort sampled during active or convalescent COVID-19.

In its sample, this clone was seen once. The chain is built from TRBV11-2 and TRBJ2-7; 8 nucleotides match TRBD2. Germline V gene sequence: CDR1 SGHAT, CDR2 FQNNGV. J was trimmed by 1 base and V by 0 bases; bases with no gene match: 5. This CDR3 has 16 amino acids. In DNA form, the CDR3 reads TGTGCCAGCAGCTTAGATTATGGCGGGGGGTCCTACGAGCAGTACTTC. This encodes CASSLDYGGGSYEQYF.

The count of this clone is one. The chain couples TRBV11-3 to TRBJ2-3; 7 bases match TRBD2. The J segment lost 1 base and the V segment lost 0 bases, leaving 4 bases of the junction unmatched. The CDR3 sequence is 16 residues long. CDR1 is SGHNT, CDR2 YENEEA, per germline. CDR3 in amino acids: CASSLEGLAGTDTQYF. The CDR3 DNA follows: TGTGCCAGCAGCTTAGAAGGGCTAGCGGGCACAGATACGCAGTATTTT.

This clone showed up just a few times. The gene calls are TRBV18 and TRBJ2-7; 9 bases line up with TRBD2. Germline trimming cut 3 bases from V and 0 bases from J; bases unmatched to any gene: 0. Germline V gene sequence: CDR1 KGHSH, CDR2 LQKENI. The CDR3 extends over 14 amino acids. CDR3 loop: CASSPSGSSYEQYV. CDR3 in DNA: TGTGCCAGCTCACCTAGCGGGAGCTCCTACGAGCAGTACGTC.

The chain carries TRBV28 and TRBJ1-1, with D perhaps matching TRBD1 (6 bases). Germline-derived CDR1 and CDR2 are MDHEN and SYDVKM. V lost 6 bases, J lost 0 bases, and 26 bases lay in between. CDR3 length equals 19 residues. CDR3 DNA: TGTGCCAGCAGACCGCAACAGGGATTACTCTCGATAGTGAACACTGAAGCTTTCTTT. Translation: CASRPQQGLLSIVNTEAFF.

Only one count was recorded for this clone. The V gene is TRBV27, the J gene TRBJ1-1, with a tentative D call TRBD1 (6 bases). The CDR3 sequence is 14 residues long. Trimming removed 6 bases at V and 0 bases at J, with 11 bases between. Germline V gives CDR1 MNHEY, CDR2 SMNVEV (reference sequence). Written as DNA, the CDR3 is TGTGCCAGCAGAATGGGGGCCTTGAACACTGAAGCTTTCTTT. Protein product: CASRMGALNTEAFF.

This chain connects TRBV24-1 to TRBJ1-4; D uncertain. This CDR3 has 15 amino acids. Trimming took off 2 bases at V and 8 bases at J, with 14 bases between the two ends. CDR1 and CDR2 from the germline V gene are KGHDR and SFDVKD. The CDR3 DNA reads as TGTGCCACCAGTGATTCGTCCCGGACGGGAGAAAAACTGTTTTTT. Its translation: CATSDSSRTGEKLFF.

The chain combines TRBV29-1 with TRBJ1-5, with TRBD1 matching over 8 bases. The J segment lost 3 bases and the V segment lost 6 bases, leaving 7 bases of the junction unmatched. The CDR3 covers 14 residues. The germline gives CDR1 SQVTM, CDR2 ANQGSEA. The CDR3 bases are TGCAGCGTCAGGACAGGGTCCCCCAATCAGCCCCAGCATTTT. Protein product: CSVRTGSPNQPQHF.

The chain is built from TRBV7-2 and TRBJ1-2; 7 bases are shared with TRBD1. V was pared by 4 bases and J by 7 bases, with 15 bases of the junction left unmatched. Looked up from germline, CDR1 is SGHTA and CDR2 is FQGNSA. The CDR3 extends over 16 amino acids. The CDR3 region is CASSYGGGQHAGGYTF. DNA for the CDR3: TGTGCCAGCAGCTACGGGGGGGGACAGCATGCCGGTGGCTACACCTTC.

V and J are TRBV5-6 and TRBJ1-1; 8 nucleotides agree with TRBD1. The CDR3 is made up of 15 amino acids. Germline assignment: CDR1 SGHDT and CDR2 YYEEEE. Trimming removed 2 bases from V and 4 bases from J; junction bases left unmatched: 7. Here the CDR3 reads CASSLRTGRTTEAFF. The CDR3 coding sequence is TGTGCCAGCAGCTTACGGACAGGGAGGACCACTGAAGCTTTCTTT.

In this sample, this clone turned up once. This chain uses TRBV7-2 with TRBJ1-2, with 7 bases matching TRBD1. This CDR3 is built from 14 residues. Germline values: CDR1 SGHTA, CDR2 FQGNSA. After removal of 2 bases from V and 4 bases from J, the junction contained 4 bases not matched to a gene. The chain's CDR3 is CASSLLGQPYGYTF. CDR3 nucleotides: TGTGCCAGCAGCTTATTGGGACAGCCCTATGGCTACACCTTC.

This clone was counted a single time. V is TRBV27 and J is TRBJ1-2, with D possibly matching TRBD1 (5 bases). The CDR3 is 13 amino acids. V lost 2 bases and J 6 bases, leaving 10 bases between the germline ends. Germline assignment: CDR1 MNHEY and CDR2 SMNVEV (reference sequence). This CDR3 is CASSLGAGNGYTF. The DNA of the CDR3 is TGTGCCAGCAGTTTAGGGGCAGGGAATGGCTACACCTTC.

This chain connects TRBV7-9 to TRBJ2-3; 7 bases map to TRBD1. The CDR3 is 16 residues long. CDR1 is SEHNR, CDR2 FQNEAQ, per germline (reference sequence). V lost 4 bases to trimming and J lost 2 bases; unmatched junction nucleotides: 9. CDR3 DNA sequence: TGTGCCAGCAGCTCACCCCGGGACAGAAACACAGATACGCAGTATTTT. Translation gives CASSSPRDRNTDTQYF.

This chain links TRBV27 with TRBJ1-5; TRBD1 agrees at 12 bases. Per the germline V gene, CDR1 is MNHEY and CDR2 is SMNVEV (reference sequence). With V trimmed by 2 bases and J by 6 bases, 8 bases remained unmatched. The CDR3 has 17 residues. DNA for the CDR3: TGTGCCAGCAGTTTAACGTGGGACAGGGGGCCCGGTCAGCCCCAGCATTTT. Residues: CASSLTWDRGPGQPQHF.

This CDR3 reads CASSRREGANEQFF. DNA for the CDR3: TGTGCCAGCAGTAGGCGGGAGGGGGCCAATGAGCAGTTCTTC. The chain links TRBV6-5 to TRBJ2-1, with 9 nucleotides matching TRBD2. Per the germline V gene, CDR1 is MNHEY and CDR2 is SVGAGI. The CDR3 is 14 amino acids. Trimming at V came to 5 bases and at J to 6 bases, leaving 5 bases not matched to a gene.